Presented here are 20 T cell receptor beta chains from one specimen sequenced in a study of blood T cell repertoires in COVID-19. Method: immunoSEQ multiplex PCR; TCRdb's copy keeps in-frame clones and lacks some. The top ten hold approximately 15% of the sample, which has over 85,000 clones, roughly 80% seen once. The sample comprised peripheral blood. The receptors originated from an older woman with acute or convalescent COVID-19.

The CDR3 DNA follows: TGTGCCAGCAGCCGACAGGGGTTAAGTGAGCAGTACTTC. Translated: CASSRQGLSEQYF. The gene calls are TRBV5-6 and TRBJ2-7, with 8 bases that match TRBD1. Germline V gives CDR1 SGHDT, CDR2 YYEEEE. V was pared by 4 bases and J by 7 bases, with 7 bases of the junction left unmatched. CDR3 length: 13 residues.

The chain is built from TRBV24-1 and TRBJ2-1; TRBD1 aligns across 10 bases. Germline lookup yields CDR1 KGHDR and CDR2 SFDVKD. The CDR3 length is 15 residues. The V and J ends lost 3 bases and 8 bases, in that order; junction bases with no gene match: 6. The CDR3 DNA follows: TGTGCCACCAGTGATCCCCCGGGACAGGGGTATGAGCAGTTCTTC. It is translated as CATSDPPGQGYEQFF.

This sequence joins TRBV25-1 and TRBJ1-2, with D tentatively TRBD1 (5 bases). There are 14 residues in the CDR3. V shed 1 base and J shed 7 bases, with 13 bases lying between them. The germline V gene has CDR1 MGHDK and CDR2 SYGVNS. CDR3 loop: CASSESGTTGGYTF. CDR3 coding DNA: TGTGCCAGCAGTGAATCAGGGACTACCGGTGGCTACACCTTC.

In its sample, this clone was seen many times. The chain carries TRBV6-5 and TRBJ2-7; 9 bases are a match to TRBD1. Germline V gives CDR1 MNHEY, CDR2 SVGAGI. There are 15 residues in the CDR3. The J segment lost 1 base and the V segment lost 4 bases, leaving 5 bases of the junction unmatched. In DNA, the CDR3 is TGTGCCAGCAGTTGGGGGGACAGGGCGTCCTACGAGCAGTACTTC. Protein product: CASSWGDRASYEQYF.

The chain employs TRBV6-2 or TRBV6-3 and TRBJ1-2, with 10 bases identical to TRBD1. V was clipped by 5 bases and J by 3 bases; unmatched bases: 6. The CDR3 totals 15 residues. Germline V gene sequence: CDR1 MNHEY, CDR2 SVGEGT. The CDR3 reads CASSAGQGGHYGYTF. The CDR3 DNA reads TGTGCCAGCAGTGCCGGACAGGGGGGCCACTATGGCTACACCTTC.

The chain couples TRBV11-3 to TRBJ1-1; perhaps TRBD1 as D (6 bases). Germline V gene data show CDR1 as SGHNT and CDR2 as YENEEA. The CDR3 contains 11 residues. Trimming took 5 bases from V and 8 from J, leaving 9 bases between them. CDR3 in DNA: TGTGCCAGCAGCCATGGACAGGAAGCTTTCTTT. Translating it yields CASSHGQEAFF.

Written as DNA, the CDR3 is TGTGCCAGCAGCCACAACGGGGGATCCTCCTATAATTCACCCCTCCACTTT. Its translation: CASSHNGGSSYNSPLHF. This sequence joins TRBV5-8 and TRBJ1-6, with a possible D match to TRBD1 (5 bases). The V and J ends lost 4 bases and 0 bases respectively, with 14 bases between them. Germline CDR1 reads SGHTS; CDR2 reads YDEGEE. The CDR3 has 17 residues.

The chain couples TRBV7-9 to TRBJ2-1, with D uncertain. This CDR3 region has 14 residues. The V gene's germline CDR1 is SEHNR and CDR2 FQNEAQ (reference sequence). V lost 2 bases, J lost 5 bases, and 10 bases lay in between. CDR3 loop: CASSLHDMHNEQFF. CDR3 sequence (DNA): TGTGCCAGCAGCTTACACGACATGCACAATGAGCAGTTCTTC. Complete variable domain (other parts from reference TRBV7-9 and TRBJ2-1): DTGVSQNPRHKITKRGQNVTFRCDPISEHNRLYWYRQTLGQGPEFLTYFQNEAQLEKSRLLSDRFSAERPKGSFSTLEIQRTEQGDSAMYLCASSLHDMHNEQFFGPGTRLTVL.

The rearrangement uses TRBV7-2 and TRBJ1-1; D is unclear. V shed 4 bases and J shed 5 bases, with 8 bases lying between them. This CDR3 has 12 amino acids. Germline V gives CDR1 SGHTA, CDR2 FQGNSA. The DNA of the CDR3 is TGTGCCAGCAGCTATCCGCGGACTGAAGCTTTCTTT. It yields the protein CASSYPRTEAFF.

The rearrangement links TRBV6-5 to TRBJ1-5; D is unresolved. The CDR3 length is 13 residues. In germline, CDR1 is MNHEY, CDR2 SVGAGI. CDR3 region: CTTPVLSNQPQHF. CDR3 DNA: TGTACCACCCCTGTCCTTAGCAATCAGCCCCAGCATTTT.

CDR3 in amino acids: CASSLAVVPYEQYF. The CDR3 bases are TGTGCCAGCAGTTTGGCGGTAGTCCCCTACGAGCAGTACTTC. The rearrangement uses TRBV28 and TRBJ2-7; D unresolved. The CDR3 length is 14 residues. The V and J ends lost 3 bases and 2 bases respectively, with 11 bases between them. Germline V gives CDR1 MDHEN, CDR2 SYDVKM.

V usage is TRBV27 and J usage is TRBJ2-7, with TRBD2 matching over 11 bases. CDR3 length: 16 residues. Losses at the gene ends were 7 bases for V and 5 bases for J; bases not matched to a gene: 13. Germline CDR1 reads MNHEY; CDR2 reads SMNVEV (reference sequence). This chain's CDR3 is CASTPRLAGFIDEQYF. CDR3 coding DNA: TGTGCCAGCACCCCGAGACTAGCGGGATTTATCGACGAGCAGTACTTC.

CDR3 residues: CASSQDRYYGYTF. CDR3 bases: TGTGCCAGCAGTCAGGACAGATATTATGGCTACACCTTC. The chain carries TRBV6-5 and TRBJ1-2; possible D gene TRBD1, 6 bases. The V and J ends lost 5 bases and 5 bases respectively, with 12 bases between them. Germline assignment: CDR1 MNHEY and CDR2 SVGAGI. This CDR3 has 13 amino acids.

The rearrangement uses TRBV7-9 and TRBJ1-2; no reliable D call. Trimming left V 5 bases short and J 7 bases short, with 11 bases between. Germline V gene sequence: CDR1 SEHNR, CDR2 FQNEAQ (reference sequence). This CDR3 is 12 amino acids long. CDR3 amino acids: CASSLGLGGYTF. The CDR3 DNA sequence: TGTGCCAGCAGCCTGGGCCTTGGTGGCTACACCTTC. Full variable domain (remainder filled in from reference TRBV7-9 and TRBJ1-2): DTGVSQNPRHKITKRGQNVTFRCDPISEHNRLYWYRQTLGQGPEFLTYFQNEAQLEKSRLLSDRFSAERPKGSFSTLEIQRTEQGDSAMYLCASSLGLGGYTFGSGTRLTVV.

Written as DNA, the CDR3 is TGTGCCAGCAGGACTTCGGGGAGCTCTGGAAACACCATATATTTT. The encoded protein is CASRTSGSSGNTIYF. V and J are TRBV28 and TRBJ1-3; D uncertain. Deletions cut 6 bases from V and 0 bases from J, with 12 bases between. CDR1 and CDR2 (germline): MDHEN, SYDVKM. This CDR3 comprises 15 residues.

This chain uses TRBV9 with TRBJ2-3, with TRBD2 matching 7 bases. V trimming: 1 base; J trimming: 3 bases; junction bases outside the gene matches: 8. Germline CDR1 and CDR2: SGDLS and YYNGEE. This CDR3 region has 16 residues. CDR3 loop: CASSVSDLAVTDTQYF. Here the CDR3 DNA reads TGTGCCAGCAGCGTATCCGACCTAGCGGTAACAGATACGCAGTATTTT. Combining the CDR3 with reference TRBV9 and TRBJ2-3 gives the whole variable domain DSGVTQTPKHLITATGQRVTLRCSPRSGDLSVYWYQQSLDQGLQFLIQYYNGEERAKGNILERFSAQQFPDLHSELNLSSLELGDSALYFCASSVSDLAVTDTQYFGPGTRLTVL.

The rearrangement joins TRBV3-1 (or the pseudogene TRBV3-2) to TRBJ1-2; TRBD1 agrees at 9 bases. Trimming cost V 4 bases and J 4 bases; bases outside gene matches: 1. The CDR3 sequence is 13 residues long. Germline CDR1 LGHDT, CDR2 YNNKEL (reference sequence). CDR3 protein: CASSRDRVYGYTF. CDR3 coding DNA: TGTGCCAGCAGCCGGGACAGGGTCTATGGCTACACCTTC.

The chain employs TRBV6-5 and TRBJ2-2; TRBD1 matches at 7 bases. The CDR3 is 14 residues long. Germline V gene sequence: CDR1 MNHEY, CDR2 SVGAGI. With 8 bases clipped from V and 3 bases from J, the junction kept 6 bases outside the gene matches. CDR3 amino acids: CASRAGGDTGELFF. In DNA, the CDR3 is TGTGCCAGCCGGGCAGGGGGAGACACCGGGGAGCTGTTTTTT.

This clone was seen a handful of times. CDR3 in DNA: TGTGCCAGTAGTATCGGGCGAGTGGGGCAAGGTAATTCACCCCTCCACTTT. As protein: CASSIGRVGQGNSPLHF. This rearrangement joins TRBV19 to TRBJ1-6, with D tentatively TRBD1 (5 bases). Germline V CDR1 and CDR2: LNHDA, SQIVND (reference sequence). Trimming stripped 3 bases from V and 6 bases from J, with 18 bases between. CDR3 length: 17 residues.

J is TRBJ2-7 and V is TRBV7-9; possible D gene TRBD2, 5 bases. This CDR3 contains 16 residues. V lost 4 bases and J 0 bases, leaving 16 bases between the germline ends. Germline V gene data show CDR1 as SEHNR and CDR2 as FQNEAQ (reference sequence). The CDR3 here is CASSSSYPGYSYEQYF. The CDR3 coding sequence is TGTGCCAGCAGCTCCTCTTACCCGGGATACTCCTACGAGCAGTACTTC.